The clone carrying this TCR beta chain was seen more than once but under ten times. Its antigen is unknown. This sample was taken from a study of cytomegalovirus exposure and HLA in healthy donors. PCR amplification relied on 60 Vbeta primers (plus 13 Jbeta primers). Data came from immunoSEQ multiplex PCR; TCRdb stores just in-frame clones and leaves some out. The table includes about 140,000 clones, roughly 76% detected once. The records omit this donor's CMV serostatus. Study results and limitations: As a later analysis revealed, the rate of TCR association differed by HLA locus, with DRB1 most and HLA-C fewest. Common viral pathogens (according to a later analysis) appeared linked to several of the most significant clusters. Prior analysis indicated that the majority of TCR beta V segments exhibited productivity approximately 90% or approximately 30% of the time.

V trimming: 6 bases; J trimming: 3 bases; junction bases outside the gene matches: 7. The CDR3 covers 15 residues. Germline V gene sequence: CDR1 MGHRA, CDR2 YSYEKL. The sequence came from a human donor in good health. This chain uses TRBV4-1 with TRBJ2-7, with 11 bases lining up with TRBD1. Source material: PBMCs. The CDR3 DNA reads TGCGCCAGCAGACAAAGGACAGGGGGCAGCTACGAGCAGTACTTC. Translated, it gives CASRQRTGGSYEQYF.